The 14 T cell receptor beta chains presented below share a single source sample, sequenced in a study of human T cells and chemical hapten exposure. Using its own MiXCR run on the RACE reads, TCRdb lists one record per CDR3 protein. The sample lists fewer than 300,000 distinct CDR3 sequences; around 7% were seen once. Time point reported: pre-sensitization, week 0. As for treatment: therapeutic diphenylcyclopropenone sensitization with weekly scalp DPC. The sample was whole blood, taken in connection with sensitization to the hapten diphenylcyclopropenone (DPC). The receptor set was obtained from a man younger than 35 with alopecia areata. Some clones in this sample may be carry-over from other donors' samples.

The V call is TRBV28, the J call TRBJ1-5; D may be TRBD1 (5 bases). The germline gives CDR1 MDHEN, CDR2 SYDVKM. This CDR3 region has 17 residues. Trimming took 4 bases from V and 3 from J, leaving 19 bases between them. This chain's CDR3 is CASSSEGRGAFNQPQHF. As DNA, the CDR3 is TGTGCCAGCAGTTCCGAGGGTAGAGGGGCTTTCAATCAGCCCCAGCATTTT.

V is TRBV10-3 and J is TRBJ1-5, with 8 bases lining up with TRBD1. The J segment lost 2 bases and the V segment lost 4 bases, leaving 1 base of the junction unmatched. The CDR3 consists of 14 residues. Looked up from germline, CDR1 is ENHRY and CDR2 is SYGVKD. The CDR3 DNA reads TGTGCCATCAGTGCGGGACAGGGCAATCAGCCCCAGCATTTT. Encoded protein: CAISAGQGNQPQHF.

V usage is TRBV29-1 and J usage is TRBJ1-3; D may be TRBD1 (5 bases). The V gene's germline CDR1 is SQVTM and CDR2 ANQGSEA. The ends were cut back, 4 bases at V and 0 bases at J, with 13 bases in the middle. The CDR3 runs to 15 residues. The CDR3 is CSVGGDAYSGNTIYF. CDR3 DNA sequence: TGCAGCGTTGGGGGGGACGCCTACTCTGGAAACACCATATATTTT.

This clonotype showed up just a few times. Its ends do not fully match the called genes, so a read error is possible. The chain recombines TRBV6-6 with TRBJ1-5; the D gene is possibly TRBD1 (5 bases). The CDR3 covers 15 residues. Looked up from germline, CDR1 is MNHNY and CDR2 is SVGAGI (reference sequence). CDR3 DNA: TGTGCCAGCACTTACGAGGGGATCGGGGATCAGCCCCAGCATTTT. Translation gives CASTYEGIGDQPQHF.

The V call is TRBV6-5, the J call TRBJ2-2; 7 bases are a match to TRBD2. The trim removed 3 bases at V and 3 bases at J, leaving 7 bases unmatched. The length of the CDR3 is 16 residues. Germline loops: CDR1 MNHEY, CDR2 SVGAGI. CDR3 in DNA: TGTGCCAGCAGTTATGGGGCTAGCGGTGACACCGGGGAGCTGTTTTTT. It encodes CASSYGASGDTGELFF.

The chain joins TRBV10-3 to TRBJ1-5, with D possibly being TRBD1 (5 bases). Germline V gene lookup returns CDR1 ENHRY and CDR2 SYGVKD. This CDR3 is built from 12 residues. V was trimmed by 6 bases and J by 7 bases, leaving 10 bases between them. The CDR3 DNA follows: TGTGCCATCAGGGGAGAGGGGCAGCCCCAGCATTTT. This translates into CAIRGEGQPQHF.

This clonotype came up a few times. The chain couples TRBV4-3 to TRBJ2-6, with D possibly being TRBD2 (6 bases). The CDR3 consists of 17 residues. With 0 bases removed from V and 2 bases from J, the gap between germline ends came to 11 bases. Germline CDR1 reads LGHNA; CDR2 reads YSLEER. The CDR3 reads CASSQEWASAGANVLTF. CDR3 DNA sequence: TGCGCCAGCAGCCAAGAATGGGCTAGCGCTGGGGCCAACGTCCTGACTTTC.

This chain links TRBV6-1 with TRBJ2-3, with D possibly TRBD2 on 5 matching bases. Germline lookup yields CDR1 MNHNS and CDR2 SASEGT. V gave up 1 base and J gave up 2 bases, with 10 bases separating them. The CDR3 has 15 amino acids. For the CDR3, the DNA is TGTGCCAGCAGTGAAGTTAGCGCGACCACAGATACGCAGTATTTT. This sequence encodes CASSEVSATTDTQYF.

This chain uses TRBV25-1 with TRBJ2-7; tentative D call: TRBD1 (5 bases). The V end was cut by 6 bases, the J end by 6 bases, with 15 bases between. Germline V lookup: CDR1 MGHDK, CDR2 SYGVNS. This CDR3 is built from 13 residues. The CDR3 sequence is CASRDGQSSEQYF. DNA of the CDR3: TGTGCCAGCAGGGACGGACAATCAAGCGAGCAGTACTTC.

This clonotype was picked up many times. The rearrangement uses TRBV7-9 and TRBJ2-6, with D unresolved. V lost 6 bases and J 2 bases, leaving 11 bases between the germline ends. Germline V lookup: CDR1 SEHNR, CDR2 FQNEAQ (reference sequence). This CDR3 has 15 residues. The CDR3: CASSKSETGANVLTF. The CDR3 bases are TGTGCCAGCAGTAAGTCCGAAACTGGGGCCAACGTCCTGACTTTC. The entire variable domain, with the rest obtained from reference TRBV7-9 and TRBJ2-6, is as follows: DTGVSQNPRHKITKRGQNVTFRCDPISEHNRLYWYRQTLGQGPEFLTYFQNEAQLEKSRLLSDRFSAERPKGSFSTLEIQRTEQGDSAMYLCASSKSETGANVLTFGAGSRLTVL.

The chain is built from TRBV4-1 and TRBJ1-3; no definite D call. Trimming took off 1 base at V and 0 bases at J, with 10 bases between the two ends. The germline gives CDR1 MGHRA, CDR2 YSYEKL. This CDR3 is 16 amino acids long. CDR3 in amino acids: CASSQVQALSGNTIYF. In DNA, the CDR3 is TGCGCCAGCAGCCAAGTGCAGGCACTCTCTGGAAACACCATATATTTT.

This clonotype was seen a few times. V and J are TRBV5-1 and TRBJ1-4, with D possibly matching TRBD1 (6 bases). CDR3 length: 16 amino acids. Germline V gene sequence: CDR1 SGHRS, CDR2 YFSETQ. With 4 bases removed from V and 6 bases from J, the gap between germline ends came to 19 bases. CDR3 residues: CASSGGRGLRDEKLFF. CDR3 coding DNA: TGCGCCAGCAGCGGAGGCCGGGGGCTCCGGGATGAAAAACTGTTTTTT.

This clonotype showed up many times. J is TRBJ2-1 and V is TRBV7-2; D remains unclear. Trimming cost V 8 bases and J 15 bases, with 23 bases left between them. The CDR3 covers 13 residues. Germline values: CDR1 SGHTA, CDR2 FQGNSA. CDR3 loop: CASGPEKSARMFF. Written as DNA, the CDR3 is TGTGCCAGCGGCCCCGAAAAGAGTGCACGTATGTTCTTC. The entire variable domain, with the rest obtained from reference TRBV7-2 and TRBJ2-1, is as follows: GAGVSQSPSNKVTEKGKDVELRCDPISGHTALYWYRQSLGQGLEFLIYFQGNSAPDKSGLPSDRFSAERTGGSVSTLTIQRTQQEDSAVYLCASGPEKSARMFFGPGTRLTVL.

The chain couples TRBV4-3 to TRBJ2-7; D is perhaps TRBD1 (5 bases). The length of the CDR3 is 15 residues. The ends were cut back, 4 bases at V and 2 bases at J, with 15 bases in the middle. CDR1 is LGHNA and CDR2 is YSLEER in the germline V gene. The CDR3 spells CASSPNIGQPYEQYF. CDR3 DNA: TGCGCCAGCAGCCCGAATATAGGACAACCCTACGAGCAGTACTTC.